Listed below are T cell receptor beta chains from one sample, sequenced in a study of cytomegalovirus exposure and HLA in healthy donors. Libraries were prepared by immunoSEQ multiplex PCR; TCRdb keeps only in-frame clonotypes and omits some of them. The table includes 170,000 or so clones, about 84% detected once. Sequences were obtained from PBMCs. These receptors were taken from a man between 18 and 35 years old in good health and CMV-seronegative. Both conserved end residues are part of each CDR3. The D gene is left open where the match is weak. Size is stated for part of the rows, as once, few or many counts, or as a class when the clone is expanded.

clone size	V gene	D gene	J gene	CDR3 DNA	CDR3 protein
NA	TRBV7-9	NA	TRBJ2-7	TGTGCCAGCAGCCCCTTAGAATACGAGCAGTACTTC	CASSPLEYEQYF
NA	TRBV11-2	NA	TRBJ1-1	TGTGCCAGCAGCTATGTGAGTCCTGAAGCTTTCTTT	CASSYVSPEAFF
NA	TRBV11-2	TRBD2	TRBJ2-5	TGTGCCAGCAGCTTATTGACTAGCCGAGAGACCCAGTACTTC	CASSLLTSRETQYF
NA	TRBV9	TRBD2	TRBJ2-2	TGTGCCAGCAGCGCAGGGGGACTAGCGGGAGGGCTTGGGGAGCTGTTTTTT	CASSAGGLAGGLGELFF
NA	TRBV5-1	NA	TRBJ1-1	TGCGCCAGCAGCTTGTCATTGAACACTGAAGCTTTCTTT	CASSLSLNTEAFF
NA	TRBV5-1	TRBD2	TRBJ2-7	TGCGCCAGCAGTTTTACTAGCGGTGCCACCTACGAGCAGTACTTC	CASSFTSGATYEQYF
NA	TRBV4-1	TRBD1	TRBJ2-7	TGCGCCAGCAGCCAAGCTTCCCTCGGGACAGTTGTCTCCTACGAGCAGTACTTC	CASSQASLGTVVSYEQYF
NA	TRBV7-8	TRBD1	TRBJ2-7	TGTGCCAGCAGCACCCTGGTGGGCAGGGGGCAGTCTGAGGAGCAGTACTTC	CASSTLVGRGQSEEQYF
NA	TRBV2	TRBD1	TRBJ2-7	TGTGCCAGCAGGTCTACAGGGGCTGGCGAGCAGTACTTC	CASRSTGAGEQYF
NA	TRBV29-1	NA	TRBJ1-1	TGCAGCGGGGATGGGGGGGAGATCACTGAAGCTTTCTTT	CSGDGGEITEAFF
NA	TRBV5-1	NA	TRBJ1-3	TGCGCCAGCAGCTTGGATTCCGGGGGAAACACCATATATTTT	CASSLDSGGNTIYF
NA	TRBV7-3	TRBD2	TRBJ2-3	TGTGCCAGCAGCCGACGGGGGGGCCATACAGATACGCAGTATTTT	CASSRRGGHTDTQYF
NA	TRBV5-6	NA	TRBJ2-3	TGTGCCAGCAGCGACTCGGCCCGGGCAGATACGCAGTATTTT	CASSDSARADTQYF
few	TRBV10-3	TRBD1	TRBJ1-2	TGTGCCATCAACCGCGCTACAGGGGGCGGTTTCGATGGCTACACCTTC	CAINRATGGGFDGYTF
NA	TRBV5-1	NA	TRBJ1-1	TGCGCCAGCAGCTTGGTGGGCAGGGCAACTGAAGCTTTCTTT	CASSLVGRATEAFF
NA	TRBV27	NA	TRBJ1-5	TGTGCCAGCAGCTACCGTGAGGGTCAGCCCCAGCATTTT	CASSYREGQPQHF
NA	TRBV30	NA	TRBJ2-7	TGTGCCTGGAGTTTCAGCTCCTACGAGCAGTACTTC	CAWSFSSYEQYF